This entry describes one TCR beta chain. Profiled with immunoSEQ multiplex PCR; TCRdb holds only in-frame clones, not every one. The table includes 150,000 to 200,000 clones, approximately 90% detected once. These data are taken from a study of blood T cell repertoires in COVID-19. Study background: Sites in the United States, Italy and Spain provided acute and convalescent COVID-19 samples.

Germline V gene lookup returns CDR1 ENHRY and CDR2 SYGVKD. The CDR3 contains 13 residues. The V end lost 10 bases, the J end lost 2 bases, and 13 bases lay between the germline ends. The chain joins TRBV10-3 to TRBJ2-3, with D possibly matching TRBD1 (6 bases). The receptor comes from a man aged 35-49 years with active or convalescent COVID-19. Sequencing input: peripheral blood. The chain's CDR3 is CATAGTHTDTQYF. The CDR3 bases are TGTGCCACGGCTGGGACACACACAGATACGCAGTATTTT.